This is a list of T cell receptor beta chains from one sample in a study of beta chain features in type 1 diabetes. TCRdb keeps only in-frame clones here, not all; method: immunoSEQ multiplex PCR. The top ten clones hold about 1.5% of a sample with some 52,000 clones, approximately 45% of them seen once. Sequenced material: Tregs from blood. Receptors were obtained from a man under 40 with type 1 diabetes. CDR3s include the opening cysteine and the closing phenylalanine or tryptophan. D genes are given only for firm matches. Clone size is shown for a subset of rows, as once, few, many or a class of expanded clone.

j_call: TRBJ2-3
d_call: .
clone_size: few
v_call: TRBV30
cdr3_nt: TGTGCCTGGAGACTGCCTAGCACAGATACGCAGTATTTT
cdr3_aa: CAWRLPSTDTQYF

j_call: TRBJ2-3
d_call: TRBD2
clone_size: .
v_call: TRBV5-1
cdr3_nt: TGCGCCAGCAGCTATATAGCGGGAGTAGGGACAGATACGCAGTATTTT
cdr3_aa: CASSYIAGVGTDTQYF

j_call: TRBJ2-7
d_call: .
clone_size: .
v_call: TRBV6-5
cdr3_nt: TGTGCCAGCAGTTCCCCTAGCTCCCACGAGCAGTACTTC
cdr3_aa: CASSSPSSHEQYF

j_call: TRBJ1-5
d_call: .
clone_size: few
v_call: TRBV19
cdr3_nt: TGTGCCAGTAGTAGGGGACTACTCCAGCCCCAGCATTTT
cdr3_aa: CASSRGLLQPQHF

j_call: TRBJ1-5
d_call: .
clone_size: .
v_call: TRBV7-2
cdr3_nt: TGTGCCAGCAGCTTAAACCAGGGCGGGGTCCAGCCCCAGCATTTT
cdr3_aa: CASSLNQGGVQPQHF

j_call: TRBJ2-7
d_call: TRBD2
clone_size: few
v_call: TRBV7-9
cdr3_nt: TGTGCCAGCAGCTTAGAACAGCAGCGGGGGTACGAGCAGTACTTC
cdr3_aa: CASSLEQQRGYEQYF

j_call: TRBJ2-7
d_call: TRBD1
clone_size: .
v_call: TRBV28
cdr3_nt: TGTGCCAGCAAACAGGGGGCGCGGGAGCAGTACTTC
cdr3_aa: CASKQGAREQYF

j_call: TRBJ1-2
d_call: TRBD1
clone_size: few
v_call: TRBV7-3
cdr3_nt: TGTGCCAGCAGCCCTGACAGGGCAGGAGGCTACACCTTC
cdr3_aa: CASSPDRAGGYTF

j_call: TRBJ2-1
d_call: TRBD1
clone_size: few
v_call: TRBV28
cdr3_nt: TGTGCCAGCAGTATACAGGGGGCGAGGTACAATGAGCAGTTCTTC
cdr3_aa: CASSIQGARYNEQFF

j_call: TRBJ2-7
d_call: .
clone_size: few
v_call: TRBV7-9
cdr3_nt: TGTGCCAGCAGCCTAAGCGGGACAACCACATACGAGCAGTACTTC
cdr3_aa: CASSLSGTTTYEQYF

j_call: TRBJ1-2
d_call: TRBD1
clone_size: .
v_call: TRBV7-2
cdr3_nt: TGTGCCAGCAGTCGGGACAGACTTAACTATGGCTACACCTTC
cdr3_aa: CASSRDRLNYGYTF

j_call: TRBJ2-4
d_call: TRBD1
clone_size: .
v_call: TRBV7-9
cdr3_nt: TGTGCCAGCAGCTTGGGACAGGGTAGAGCCAAAAACATTCAGTACTTC
cdr3_aa: CASSLGQGRAKNIQYF

j_call: TRBJ1-2
d_call: .
clone_size: once
v_call: TRBV10-3
cdr3_nt: TGTGCCATCAGTTCAGGGGATAACTATGGCTACACCTTC
cdr3_aa: CAISSGDNYGYTF

j_call: TRBJ1-5
d_call: .
clone_size: few
v_call: TRBV5-4
cdr3_nt: TGTGCCAGCAGCTTGGCGGGGGTAAGCAATCAGCCCCAGCATTTT
cdr3_aa: CASSLAGVSNQPQHF

j_call: TRBJ2-4
d_call: .
clone_size: .
v_call: TRBV6-5
cdr3_nt: TGTGCCAGCAATCTCCTAGCCAAAAACATTCAGTACTTC
cdr3_aa: CASNLLAKNIQYF

j_call: TRBJ2-5
d_call: TRBD2
clone_size: few
v_call: TRBV5-4
cdr3_nt: TGTGCCAGCAGCCCTCCACTAGCGGGGGGAAGAGAGACCCAGTACTTC
cdr3_aa: CASSPPLAGGRETQYF

j_call: TRBJ1-5
d_call: .
clone_size: few
v_call: TRBV28
cdr3_nt: TGTGCCAGCAGTTTTCCCGGTCGGGGCAATCAGCCCCAGCATTTT
cdr3_aa: CASSFPGRGNQPQHF

j_call: TRBJ2-7
d_call: TRBD2
clone_size: once
v_call: TRBV6-1
cdr3_nt: TGTGCCAGCACCAAAACGGGGGGGTGGAGGCAGTACTTC
cdr3_aa: CASTKTGGWRQYF

j_call: TRBJ2-7
d_call: TRBD2
clone_size: few
v_call: TRBV6-5
cdr3_nt: TGTGCCAGCAGTTACTCGGCTAGCGGCTCCTACGAGCAGTACTTC
cdr3_aa: CASSYSASGSYEQYF

j_call: TRBJ2-7
d_call: .
clone_size: .
v_call: TRBV28
cdr3_nt: TGTGCCAGCAGTGGGGGGGGCGGGGGCGTCGAGCAGTACTTC
cdr3_aa: CASSGGGGGVEQYF

j_call: TRBJ2-3
d_call: TRBD2
clone_size: .
v_call: TRBV19
cdr3_nt: TGTGCCAGTAGTAGCCAGCGGGAGGGCACAGATACGCAGTATTTT
cdr3_aa: CASSSQREGTDTQYF

j_call: TRBJ2-7
d_call: TRBD2
clone_size: .
v_call: TRBV5-6
cdr3_nt: TGTGCCAGCAGCTTTGCGGGAGCCTACGAGCAGTACTTC
cdr3_aa: CASSFAGAYEQYF

j_call: TRBJ2-7
d_call: .
clone_size: .
v_call: TRBV6-5
cdr3_nt: TGTGCCAGCAGTTACCGTGGCAGGGGCTACGAGCAGTACTTC
cdr3_aa: CASSYRGRGYEQYF

j_call: TRBJ2-7
d_call: TRBD1
clone_size: few
v_call: TRBV15
cdr3_nt: TGTGCCACCAGCAGAGGGTTCCCAGGGGGCGACTCCTACGAGCAGTACTTC
cdr3_aa: CATSRGFPGGDSYEQYF

j_call: TRBJ2-1
d_call: .
clone_size: .
v_call: TRBV7-3
cdr3_nt: TGTGCCAGCAGCTCAGCAGCGCTTACATTGTATGGCAATGAGCAGTTCTTC
cdr3_aa: CASSSAALTLYGNEQFF

j_call: TRBJ2-5
d_call: TRBD1
clone_size: .
v_call: TRBV25-1
cdr3_nt: TGTGCCAGCAGTGGGACAGGGGGGCCGATGTGGACCCAGTACTTC
cdr3_aa: CASSGTGGPMWTQYF

j_call: TRBJ2-7
d_call: .
clone_size: .
v_call: TRBV5-1
cdr3_nt: TGCGCCAGCAGCTTTGTCGGGAGCTACGAGCAGCACTTC
cdr3_aa: CASSFVGSYEQHF

j_call: TRBJ1-2
d_call: .
clone_size: .
v_call: TRBV5-1
cdr3_nt: TGCGCCAGCAGCTCCGCGTCGCGGGGAACTAACTATGGCTACACCTTC
cdr3_aa: CASSSASRGTNYGYTF

j_call: TRBJ2-7
d_call: TRBD1
clone_size: few
v_call: TRBV30
cdr3_nt: TGTGCCTGGGGGATATCGGGGACAGGAAGCTACGAGCAGTACTTC
cdr3_aa: CAWGISGTGSYEQYF

j_call: TRBJ1-5
d_call: .
clone_size: .
v_call: TRBV11-2
cdr3_nt: TGTGCCAGCAGCCCTGACAGACTGCAGCCCCAGCATTTT
cdr3_aa: CASSPDRLQPQHF

j_call: TRBJ1-1
d_call: TRBD1
clone_size: .
v_call: TRBV6-6
cdr3_nt: TGTGCCAGCAGATGGGACAGGGCCACTGAAGCTTTCTTT
cdr3_aa: CASRWDRATEAFF

j_call: TRBJ2-5
d_call: TRBD2
clone_size: few
v_call: TRBV7-2
cdr3_nt: TGTGCCAGCAGCCCCCAAGCGGGAGAAGAGACCCAGTACTTC
cdr3_aa: CASSPQAGEETQYF

j_call: TRBJ1-6
d_call: .
clone_size: few
v_call: TRBV27
cdr3_nt: TGTGCCAGCAGTTCTCCCGGCTCGGGATCACCCCTCCACTTT
cdr3_aa: CASSSPGSGSPLHF

j_call: TRBJ2-1
d_call: TRBD2
clone_size: few
v_call: TRBV7-3
cdr3_nt: TGTGCCAGCAGCTACTTAGCGGGAAGATGGAATGAGCAGTTCTTC
cdr3_aa: CASSYLAGRWNEQFF

j_call: TRBJ2-7
d_call: TRBD1
clone_size: few
v_call: TRBV9
cdr3_nt: TGTGCCAGCAGCGTAGGCGGACAGGCCTACGAGCAGTACTTC
cdr3_aa: CASSVGGQAYEQYF

j_call: TRBJ2-1
d_call: TRBD2
clone_size: once
v_call: TRBV28
cdr3_nt: TGTGCCAGCAGCTGGACTAGCCGCGGGAGAGGGTACAATGAGCAGTTCTTC
cdr3_aa: CASSWTSRGRGYNEQFF

j_call: TRBJ2-5
d_call: .
clone_size: .
v_call: TRBV29-1
cdr3_nt: TGCAGCGTTCTGGGGGCGGAGACCCAGTACTTC
cdr3_aa: CSVLGAETQYF

j_call: TRBJ1-5
d_call: .
clone_size: many
v_call: TRBV19
cdr3_nt: TGTGCCAGCGGACAGTTCTATCAGCCCCAGCATTTT
cdr3_aa: CASGQFYQPQHF

j_call: TRBJ2-7
d_call: .
clone_size: .
v_call: TRBV11-2
cdr3_nt: TGTGCCAGCAGCCTCCAGGGGGGCCAATACGAGCAGTACTTC
cdr3_aa: CASSLQGGQYEQYF

j_call: TRBJ2-1
d_call: TRBD1
clone_size: few
v_call: TRBV11-2
cdr3_nt: TGTGCCAGCAGCTTAGGGGGGACAGGGGCCGTCTACAATGAGCAGTTCTTC
cdr3_aa: CASSLGGTGAVYNEQFF

j_call: TRBJ1-2
d_call: TRBD1
clone_size: .
v_call: TRBV4-1
cdr3_nt: TGCGCCAGCAGCCAAGATCGTGGCTCAGGGGGCTTTGGCTACACCTTC
cdr3_aa: CASSQDRGSGGFGYTF

j_call: TRBJ1-2
d_call: .
clone_size: .
v_call: TRBV5-1
cdr3_nt: TGCGCCAGCAGCTCTGTCTCCGGGAATAACTATGGCTACACCTTC
cdr3_aa: CASSSVSGNNYGYTF

j_call: TRBJ1-2
d_call: .
clone_size: .
v_call: TRBV28
cdr3_nt: TGTGCCAGCAGTTTTCCAGGGGACTATGGCTACACCTTC
cdr3_aa: CASSFPGDYGYTF

j_call: TRBJ2-3
d_call: TRBD2
clone_size: few
v_call: TRBV7-2
cdr3_nt: TGTGCCAGCAGCCCCTCCGGGAGGGCGTCGCAGTATTTT
cdr3_aa: CASSPSGRASQYF

j_call: TRBJ2-1
d_call: TRBD1
clone_size: .
v_call: TRBV30
cdr3_nt: TGTGCCTGGATCCCCGGGACAGGGCCCTACAATGAGCAGTTCTTC
cdr3_aa: CAWIPGTGPYNEQFF

j_call: TRBJ2-7
d_call: TRBD2
clone_size: .
v_call: TRBV5-1
cdr3_nt: TGCGCCAGCAGCTTTCAACCTCTAGCGGGAGATTGGGGCGAGCAGTACTTC
cdr3_aa: CASSFQPLAGDWGEQYF

j_call: TRBJ2-7
d_call: .
clone_size: .
v_call: TRBV28
cdr3_nt: TGTGCCAGCACAGATTACTCCTACGAGCAGTACTTC
cdr3_aa: CASTDYSYEQYF

j_call: TRBJ2-2
d_call: .
clone_size: few
v_call: TRBV2
cdr3_nt: TGTGCCAGCAGTTGGGACTCGATAGGTAACACCGGGGAGCTGTTTTTT
cdr3_aa: CASSWDSIGNTGELFF

j_call: TRBJ1-1
d_call: .
clone_size: few
v_call: TRBV28
cdr3_nt: TGTGCCAGCATCCGGGAAATGAACACTGAAGCTTTCTTT
cdr3_aa: CASIREMNTEAFF

j_call: TRBJ2-7
d_call: .
clone_size: .
v_call: TRBV13
cdr3_nt: TGTGCCAGCAGCTTAGTGTCGGGCGAGCAGTACTTC
cdr3_aa: CASSLVSGEQYF

j_call: TRBJ2-7
d_call: TRBD2
clone_size: few
v_call: TRBV7-2
cdr3_nt: TGTGCCAGCAGCTCTGCCACCCGACTAGCGGGAGTTTCTTACGAGCAGTACTTC
cdr3_aa: CASSSATRLAGVSYEQYF

j_call: TRBJ2-5
d_call: TRBD2
clone_size: few
v_call: TRBV7-8
cdr3_nt: TGTGCCAGCAGCTTAAGCGGACTAGCGGGCGTGACCCAGTACTTC
cdr3_aa: CASSLSGLAGVTQYF

j_call: TRBJ2-2
d_call: .
clone_size: few
v_call: TRBV18
cdr3_nt: TGTGCCAGCTCACCGTTACAGGGAACCACCGGGGAGCTGTTTTTT
cdr3_aa: CASSPLQGTTGELFF

j_call: TRBJ1-2
d_call: .
clone_size: .
v_call: TRBV30
cdr3_nt: TGTGCCTGGAGTTTAAACTATGGCTACACCTTC
cdr3_aa: CAWSLNYGYTF

j_call: TRBJ2-1
d_call: TRBD2
clone_size: .
v_call: TRBV27
cdr3_nt: TGTGCCAGCAGTGGCCCGGGACTAGAGCAGTTCTTC
cdr3_aa: CASSGPGLEQFF

j_call: TRBJ2-1
d_call: TRBD2
clone_size: .
v_call: TRBV28
cdr3_nt: TGTGCCAGTATACTAGCGGGAAACAATGAGCAGTTCTTC
cdr3_aa: CASILAGNNEQFF

j_call: TRBJ2-7
d_call: TRBD2
clone_size: .
v_call: TRBV27
cdr3_nt: TGTGCCAGCAGGCCGACTAGCGGGCGCTACTCCTACGAGCAGTACTTC
cdr3_aa: CASRPTSGRYSYEQYF

j_call: TRBJ1-1
d_call: TRBD1
clone_size: .
v_call: TRBV18
cdr3_nt: TGTGCCAGCTCAGGACAGGGGATGAACACTGAAGCTTTCTTT
cdr3_aa: CASSGQGMNTEAFF

j_call: TRBJ2-5
d_call: .
clone_size: .
v_call: TRBV4-1
cdr3_nt: TGCGCCAGCAGCCAAGAAGGGATTGGAGCAGCGGGTCTACAAGAGACCCAGTACTTC
cdr3_aa: CASSQEGIGAAGLQETQYF

j_call: TRBJ2-3
d_call: TRBD1
clone_size: .
v_call: TRBV2
cdr3_nt: TGTGCCAGCAGGCCCCGACCTCGACAGGGCTCAGATACGCAGTATTTT
cdr3_aa: CASRPRPRQGSDTQYF